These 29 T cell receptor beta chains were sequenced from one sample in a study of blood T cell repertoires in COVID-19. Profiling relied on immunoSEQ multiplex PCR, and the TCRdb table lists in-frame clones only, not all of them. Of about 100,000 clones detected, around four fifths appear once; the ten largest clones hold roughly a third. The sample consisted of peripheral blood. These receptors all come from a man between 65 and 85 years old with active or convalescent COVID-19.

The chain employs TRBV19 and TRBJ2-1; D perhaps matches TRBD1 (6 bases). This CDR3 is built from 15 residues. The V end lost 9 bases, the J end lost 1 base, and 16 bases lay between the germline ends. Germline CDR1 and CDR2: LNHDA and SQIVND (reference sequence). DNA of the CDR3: TGTGCCAGGGTCAGGGCAGGGGAGTCCTACAATGAGCAGTTCTTC. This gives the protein CARVRAGESYNEQFF.

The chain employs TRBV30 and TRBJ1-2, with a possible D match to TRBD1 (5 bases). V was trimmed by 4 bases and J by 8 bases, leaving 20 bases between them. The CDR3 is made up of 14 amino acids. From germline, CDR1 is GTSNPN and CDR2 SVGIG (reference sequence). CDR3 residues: CAWMFTAGPGGYTF. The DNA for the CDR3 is TGTGCCTGGATGTTTACTGCAGGGCCAGGAGGCTACACCTTC.

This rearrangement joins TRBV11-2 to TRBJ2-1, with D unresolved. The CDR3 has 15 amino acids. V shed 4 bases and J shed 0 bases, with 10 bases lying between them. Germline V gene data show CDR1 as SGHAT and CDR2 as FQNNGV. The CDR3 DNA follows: TGTGCCAGCAGCTCGTCTAGGAGCTCCTACAATGAGCAGTTCTTC. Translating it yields CASSSSRSSYNEQFF.

CDR3 bases: TGTGCCACCAGTGATACGACAGGGGGGAATGAAAAACTGTTTTTT. Encoded protein: CATSDTTGGNEKLFF. The rearrangement joins TRBV24-1 to TRBJ1-4; 9 nucleotides match TRBD1. V trimming: 3 bases; J trimming: 5 bases; junction bases outside the gene matches: 3. In germline, CDR1 is KGHDR, CDR2 SFDVKD. There are 15 residues in the CDR3.

CDR3 residues: CASGLEQGSKNIQYF. CDR3 in DNA: TGTGCTAGTGGTTTGGAACAGGGGTCGAAAAACATTCAGTACTTC. The V gene is TRBV12-5, the J gene TRBJ2-4, with 7 bases aligning to TRBD1. The CDR3 is 15 amino acids. J gave up 4 bases and V 1 base, and 4 bases lay outside the gene matches. Germline V gives CDR1 LGHNT, CDR2 FRNRAP. The whole variable domain, filled in from reference TRBV12-5 and TRBJ2-4, reads DARVTQTPRHKVTEMGQEVTMRCQPILGHNTVFWYRQTMMQGLELLAYFRNRAPLDDSGMPKDRFSAEMPDATLATLKIQPSEPRDSAVYFCASGLEQGSKNIQYFGAGTRLSVL.

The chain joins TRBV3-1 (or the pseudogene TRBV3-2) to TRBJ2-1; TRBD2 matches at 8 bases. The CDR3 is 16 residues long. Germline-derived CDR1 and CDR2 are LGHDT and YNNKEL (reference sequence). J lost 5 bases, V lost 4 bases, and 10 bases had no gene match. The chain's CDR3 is CASSPLGRGGDNEQFF. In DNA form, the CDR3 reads TGTGCCAGCAGCCCTTTGGGACGGGGGGGCGACAATGAGCAGTTCTTC.

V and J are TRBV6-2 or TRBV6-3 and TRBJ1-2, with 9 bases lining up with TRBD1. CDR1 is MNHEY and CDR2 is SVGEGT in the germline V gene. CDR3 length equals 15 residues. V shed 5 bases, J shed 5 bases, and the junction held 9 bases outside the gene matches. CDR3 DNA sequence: TGTGCCAGCAGTGACCCCCCGGGACAGGGATATGGCTACACCTTC. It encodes CASSDPPGQGYGYTF.

The CDR3 nucleotides read TGTGCCAGCAGCCCTCGACAGGTCACAGATACGCAGTATTTT. This encodes CASSPRQVTDTQYF. The chain carries TRBV14 and TRBJ2-3; D possibly corresponds to TRBD1 (6 bases). The CDR3 loop spans 14 amino acids. The germline V gene encodes CDR1 SGHDN and CDR2 FVKESK. Between the trimmed V and J ends, which lost 4 bases and 2 bases, there was a span of 10 bases.

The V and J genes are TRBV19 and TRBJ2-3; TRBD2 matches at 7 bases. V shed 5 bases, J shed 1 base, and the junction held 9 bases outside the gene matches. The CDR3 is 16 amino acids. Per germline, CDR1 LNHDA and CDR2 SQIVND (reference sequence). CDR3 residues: CASSPRTRVGTDTQYF. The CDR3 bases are TGTGCCAGTAGTCCGCGGACTAGGGTAGGCACAGATACGCAGTATTTT.

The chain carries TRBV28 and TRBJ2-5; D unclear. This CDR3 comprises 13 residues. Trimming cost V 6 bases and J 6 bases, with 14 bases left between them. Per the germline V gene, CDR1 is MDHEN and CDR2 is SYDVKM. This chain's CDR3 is CASRIGGTKTQYF. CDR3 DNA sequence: TGTGCCAGCAGGATCGGCGGTACGAAGACCCAGTACTTC.

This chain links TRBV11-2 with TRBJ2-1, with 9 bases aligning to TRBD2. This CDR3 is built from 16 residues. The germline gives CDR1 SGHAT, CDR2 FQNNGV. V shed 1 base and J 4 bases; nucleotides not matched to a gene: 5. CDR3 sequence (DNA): TGTGCCAGCAGCTTAGGTATAGCGGGAGAATACAATGAGCAGTTCTTC. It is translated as CASSLGIAGEYNEQFF.

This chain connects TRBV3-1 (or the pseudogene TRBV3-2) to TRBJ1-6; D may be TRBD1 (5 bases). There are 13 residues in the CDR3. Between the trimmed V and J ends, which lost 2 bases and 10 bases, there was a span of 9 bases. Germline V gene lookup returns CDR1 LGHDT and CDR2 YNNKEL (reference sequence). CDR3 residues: CASSQQGGSPLHF. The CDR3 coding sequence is TGTGCCAGCAGCCAACAGGGAGGATCACCCCTCCACTTT.

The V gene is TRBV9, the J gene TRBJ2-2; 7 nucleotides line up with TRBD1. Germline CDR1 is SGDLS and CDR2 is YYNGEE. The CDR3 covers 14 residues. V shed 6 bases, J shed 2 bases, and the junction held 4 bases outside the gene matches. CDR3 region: CASNRGRNTGELFF. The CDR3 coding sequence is TGTGCCAGCAACAGGGGTCGAAACACCGGGGAGCTGTTTTTT.

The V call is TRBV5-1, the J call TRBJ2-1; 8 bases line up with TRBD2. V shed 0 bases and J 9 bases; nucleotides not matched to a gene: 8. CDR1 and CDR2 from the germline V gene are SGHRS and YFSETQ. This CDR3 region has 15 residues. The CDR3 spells CASSLAFGRAVEQFF. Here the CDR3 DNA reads TGCGCCAGCAGCTTGGCCTTCGGGAGGGCCGTTGAGCAGTTCTTC.

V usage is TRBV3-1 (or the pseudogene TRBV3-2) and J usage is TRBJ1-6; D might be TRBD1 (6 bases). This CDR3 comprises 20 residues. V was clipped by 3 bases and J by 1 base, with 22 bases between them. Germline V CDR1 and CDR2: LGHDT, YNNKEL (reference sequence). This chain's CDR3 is CASSHLSRTADFSYNSPLHF. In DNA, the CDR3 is TGTGCCAGCAGCCACCTCTCGAGGACAGCGGACTTTTCCTATAATTCACCCCTCCACTTT.

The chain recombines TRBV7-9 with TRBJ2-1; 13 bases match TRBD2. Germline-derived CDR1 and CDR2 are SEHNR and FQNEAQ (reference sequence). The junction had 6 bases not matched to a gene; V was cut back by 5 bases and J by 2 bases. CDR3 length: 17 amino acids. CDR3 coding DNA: TGTGCCAGCAGCCCGAGGACTAGCGGGAGCCCCTACAATGAGCAGTTCTTC. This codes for CASSPRTSGSPYNEQFF.

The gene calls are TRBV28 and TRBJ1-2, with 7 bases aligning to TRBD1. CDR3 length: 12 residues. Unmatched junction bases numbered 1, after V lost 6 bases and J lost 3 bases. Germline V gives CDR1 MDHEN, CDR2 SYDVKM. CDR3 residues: CASSGTDYGYTF. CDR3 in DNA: TGTGCCAGCAGCGGGACAGACTATGGCTACACCTTC.

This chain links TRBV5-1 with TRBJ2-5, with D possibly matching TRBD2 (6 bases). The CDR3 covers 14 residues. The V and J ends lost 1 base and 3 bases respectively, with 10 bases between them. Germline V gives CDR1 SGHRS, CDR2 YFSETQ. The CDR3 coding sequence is TGCGCCAGCAGCTTGCCTACGGGGGAAGAGACCCAGTACTTC. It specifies CASSLPTGEETQYF.

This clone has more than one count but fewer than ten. CDR3 coding DNA: TGTGCCAGCAGTTTATTACCGGGACAGTTCTCCTACGAGCAGTACTTC. Its protein is CASSLLPGQFSYEQYF. The J gene is TRBJ2-7, the V gene TRBV28, with 7 bases fitting TRBD1. The ends lost 1 base at V and 0 bases at J; junction bases unmatched: 6. In germline, CDR1 is MDHEN, CDR2 SYDVKM. The CDR3 extends over 16 amino acids.

The CDR3 reads CASRERQARNTEAFF. The DNA of the CDR3 is TGTGCCAGCAGGGAGAGACAGGCGAGGAACACTGAAGCTTTCTTT. This chain links TRBV7-9 with TRBJ1-1; maybe TRBD1 (6 bases). The CDR3 is 15 residues long. Trimming removed 6 bases at V and 1 base at J, with 15 bases between. Germline-derived CDR1 and CDR2 are SEHNR and FQNEAQ (reference sequence). The full variable domain, in which reference TRBV7-9 and TRBJ1-1 provide the parts outside the CDR3, is DTGVSQNPRHKITKRGQNVTFRCDPISEHNRLYWYRQTLGQGPEFLTYFQNEAQLEKSRLLSDRFSAERPKGSFSTLEIQRTEQGDSAMYLCASRERQARNTEAFFGQGTRLTVV.

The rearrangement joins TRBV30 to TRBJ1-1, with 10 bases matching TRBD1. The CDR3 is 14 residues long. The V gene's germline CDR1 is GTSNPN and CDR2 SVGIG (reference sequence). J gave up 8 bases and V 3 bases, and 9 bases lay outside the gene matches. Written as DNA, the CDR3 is TGTGCCTGGAGGGGACAGGGGAGAAGAGGGGAAGCTTTCTTT. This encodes CAWRGQGRRGEAFF.

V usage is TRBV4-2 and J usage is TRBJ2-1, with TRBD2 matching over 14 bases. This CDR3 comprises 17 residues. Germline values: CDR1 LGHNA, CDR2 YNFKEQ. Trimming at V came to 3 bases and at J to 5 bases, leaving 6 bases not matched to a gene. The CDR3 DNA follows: TGTGCCAGCAGCCAGAATCCGGGACTAGCGGGGGACAATGAGCAGTTCTTC. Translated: CASSQNPGLAGDNEQFF.

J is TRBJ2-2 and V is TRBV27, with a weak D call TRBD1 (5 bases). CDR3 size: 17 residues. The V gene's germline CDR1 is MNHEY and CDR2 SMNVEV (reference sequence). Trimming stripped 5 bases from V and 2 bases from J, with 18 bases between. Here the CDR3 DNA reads TGTGCCAGCAGTCCCTCGGTAGGGGAAATTAACACCGGGGAGCTGTTTTTT. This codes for CASSPSVGEINTGELFF.

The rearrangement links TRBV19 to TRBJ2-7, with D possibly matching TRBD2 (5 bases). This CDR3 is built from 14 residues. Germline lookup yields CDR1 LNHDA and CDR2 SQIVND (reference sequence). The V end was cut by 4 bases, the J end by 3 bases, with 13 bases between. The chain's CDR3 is CASSNGEGLYEQYF. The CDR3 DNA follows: TGTGCCAGTAGTAACGGAGAGGGTCTCTACGAGCAGTACTTC.

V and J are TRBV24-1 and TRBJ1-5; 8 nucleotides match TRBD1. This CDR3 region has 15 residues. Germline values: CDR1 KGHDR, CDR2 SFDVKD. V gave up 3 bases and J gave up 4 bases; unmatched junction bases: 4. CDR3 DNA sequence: TGTGCCACCAGTGATACTGGACAGGGTAATCAGCCCCAGCATTTT. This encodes CATSDTGQGNQPQHF.

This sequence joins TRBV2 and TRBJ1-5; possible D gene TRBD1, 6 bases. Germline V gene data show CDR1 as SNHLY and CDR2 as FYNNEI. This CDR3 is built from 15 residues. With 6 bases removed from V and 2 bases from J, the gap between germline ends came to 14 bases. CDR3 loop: CASSQQGMGNQPQHF. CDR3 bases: TGTGCCAGCAGCCAACAGGGCATGGGCAATCAGCCCCAGCATTTT.

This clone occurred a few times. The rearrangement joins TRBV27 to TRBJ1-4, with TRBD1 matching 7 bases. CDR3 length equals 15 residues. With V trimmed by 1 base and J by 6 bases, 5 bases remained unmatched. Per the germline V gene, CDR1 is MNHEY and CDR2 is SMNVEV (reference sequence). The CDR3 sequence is CASSLWGQGDEKLFF. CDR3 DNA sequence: TGTGCCAGCAGTTTATGGGGGCAGGGGGATGAAAAACTGTTTTTT. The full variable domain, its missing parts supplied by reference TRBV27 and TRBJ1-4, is EAQVTQNPRYLITVTGKKLTVTCSQNMNHEYMSWYRQDPGLGLRQIYYSMNVEVTDKGDVPEGYKVSRKEKRNFPLILESPSPNQTSLYFCASSLWGQGDEKLFFGSGTQLSVL.

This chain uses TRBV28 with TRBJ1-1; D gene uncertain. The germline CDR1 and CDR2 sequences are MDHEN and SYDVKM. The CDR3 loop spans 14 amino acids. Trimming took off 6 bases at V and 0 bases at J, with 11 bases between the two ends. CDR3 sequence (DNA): TGTGCCAGCAGCCTGATTGGGCTGAACACTGAAGCTTTCTTT. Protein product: CASSLIGLNTEAFF.

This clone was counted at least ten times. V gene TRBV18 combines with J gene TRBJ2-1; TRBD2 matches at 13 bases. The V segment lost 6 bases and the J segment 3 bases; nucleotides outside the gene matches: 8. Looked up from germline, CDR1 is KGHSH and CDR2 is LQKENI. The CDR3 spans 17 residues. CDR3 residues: CASSPTSGGLLYNEQFF. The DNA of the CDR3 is TGTGCCAGCTCCCCGACTAGCGGGGGGCTCCTCTACAATGAGCAGTTCTTC.